One sample yielded the 17 T cell receptor beta chains listed below, sequenced in a study of blood T cell repertoires in COVID-19. Sequencing was performed with immunoSEQ multiplex PCR; in TCRdb, only in-frame clones are kept and a portion is missing. This table holds about 180,000 clones, approximately 81% found once. The material sequenced was peripheral blood. The source of these receptors is an older person with COVID-19, enrolled during active disease.

This chain uses TRBV5-5 with TRBJ1-6, with TRBD1 matching over 7 bases. This CDR3 region has 16 residues. CDR1 and CDR2 (germline): SGHKS, YYEKEE (reference sequence). V trimming: 0 bases; J trimming: 14 bases; junction bases outside the gene matches: 14. The CDR3 here is CASSLARQGGSVSLHF. The CDR3 DNA follows: TGTGCCAGCAGCTTGGCCCGGCAGGGGGGCTCGGTATCCCTCCACTTT. Full variable domain (remainder filled in from reference TRBV5-5 and TRBJ1-6): DAGVTQSPTHLIKTRGQQVTLRCSPISGHKSVSWYQQVLGQGPQFIFQYYEKEERGRGNFPDRFSARQFPNYSSELNVNALLLGDSALYLCASSLARQGGSVSLHFGNGTRLTVT.

The rearrangement uses TRBV5-6 and TRBJ2-1, with a possible D match to TRBD1 (7 bases). Germline V lookup: CDR1 SGHDT, CDR2 YYEEEE. V was cut by 5 bases and J by 8 bases, with 17 bases left in between. This CDR3 contains 14 residues. The CDR3 region has the DNA TGTGCCAGCAGTCAGGGGGTACGGGGGTATGAGCAGTTCTTC. Translation gives CASSQGVRGYEQFF.

The chain recombines TRBV5-5 with TRBJ1-1, with a weak D call TRBD1 (5 bases). This CDR3 comprises 15 residues. The germline CDR1 and CDR2 sequences are SGHKS and YYEKEE (reference sequence). Between the trimmed V and J ends, which lost 4 bases and 0 bases, there was a span of 13 bases. CDR3 amino acids: CASSPWGAVNTEAFF. The CDR3 DNA follows: TGTGCCAGCAGCCCGTGGGGCGCCGTGAACACTGAAGCTTTCTTT.

The chain carries TRBV23-1 and TRBJ1-5, with D perhaps TRBD1 (5 bases). TRBV23-1 counts as an open reading frame of uncertain function. The CDR3 has 16 amino acids. The V end lost 0 bases, the J end lost 5 bases, and 14 bases lay between the germline ends. The CDR3 region is CASSQSHLEGDQPQHF. The CDR3 bases are TGCGCCAGCAGTCAATCTCACCTGGAAGGGGATCAGCCCCAGCATTTT.

V and J are TRBV5-4 and TRBJ2-4, with D possibly being TRBD1 (5 bases). Germline values: CDR1 SGHNT, CDR2 YYREEE (reference sequence). The V and J ends lost 6 bases and 8 bases respectively, with 15 bases between them. This CDR3 spans 13 amino acids. CDR3 nucleotides: TGTGCCAGCACACTCCAGGACATGGACATTCAGTACTTC. Translating gives CASTLQDMDIQYF.

The V gene is TRBV6-5, the J gene TRBJ2-7; TRBD1 is a possible D gene (6 bases). V dropped 8 bases and J dropped 6 bases, with 20 bases sitting between them. This CDR3 is built from 14 residues. Germline values: CDR1 MNHEY, CDR2 SVGAGI. CDR3 protein: CASGLTDRFPEQYF. CDR3 nucleotides: TGTGCCAGCGGCCTGACGGACAGATTCCCCGAGCAGTACTTC.

This clone was seen once. The chain is built from TRBV28 and TRBJ1-6; TRBD1 agrees at 10 bases. With 6 bases clipped from V and 9 bases from J, the junction kept 8 bases outside the gene matches. Germline CDR1 is MDHEN and CDR2 is SYDVKM. The CDR3 has 15 amino acids. The CDR3 DNA sequence: TGTGCCAGCAGGGCTAGGGACAGGGGTCTTTCACCCCTCCACTTT. It codes for CASRARDRGLSPLHF.

The chain employs TRBV4-1 and TRBJ1-1; TRBD1 aligns across 8 bases. V was pared by 3 bases and J by 10 bases, with 19 bases of the junction left unmatched. The CDR3 loop spans 17 amino acids. Germline CDR1 and CDR2: MGHRA and YSYEKL. CDR3 loop: CASSHWGARTGPMGAFF. The CDR3 region has the DNA TGCGCCAGCAGCCATTGGGGAGCCCGGACAGGGCCTATGGGAGCTTTCTTT.

The chain's CDR3 is CASRRQGRETQYF. The CDR3, as DNA: TGTGCCAGCAGACGACAGGGGAGAGAGACCCAGTACTTC. The rearrangement links TRBV28 to TRBJ2-5; TRBD1 aligns across 8 bases. Trimming took 6 bases from V and 4 from J; bases not matched to a gene: 4. From germline, CDR1 is MDHEN and CDR2 SYDVKM. This CDR3 is 13 amino acids long.

The chain employs TRBV4-1 and TRBJ2-1; 12 nucleotides agree with TRBD2. CDR3 length: 16 residues. CDR1 is MGHRA and CDR2 is YSYEKL in the germline V gene. V gave up 4 bases and J gave up 6 bases; unmatched junction bases: 7. The CDR3 is CASSLQRLAGANEQFF. For the CDR3, the DNA is TGCGCCAGCAGCCTACAGAGACTAGCGGGAGCCAATGAGCAGTTCTTC.

This clone has only a few counts. The chain is built from TRBV6-5 and TRBJ2-7; D might be TRBD1 (6 bases). CDR1 and CDR2 from the germline V gene are MNHEY and SVGAGI. This CDR3 region has 15 residues. The V and J ends lost 6 bases and 3 bases respectively, with 18 bases between them. The CDR3 nucleotides are TGTGCCAGCAGGGGCGGACAGACCCGAGTCTACGAGCAGTACTTC. Translating gives CASRGGQTRVYEQYF.

The chain joins TRBV4-3 to TRBJ1-1; the match to TRBD1 covers 8 bases. V gave up 0 bases and J gave up 4 bases; unmatched junction bases: 13. This CDR3 has 18 amino acids. The V gene's germline CDR1 is LGHNA and CDR2 YSLEER. This chain's CDR3 is CASSQEATQGAWGTEAFF. The CDR3 bases are TGCGCCAGCAGCCAAGAGGCAACTCAGGGGGCTTGGGGCACTGAAGCTTTCTTT.

The chain recombines TRBV7-3 with TRBJ2-6, with 9 bases matching TRBD1. Per germline, CDR1 SGHTA and CDR2 FQGTGA. There are 20 residues in the CDR3. The J segment lost 0 bases and the V segment lost 4 bases, leaving 13 bases of the junction unmatched. CDR3: CASSSPYPGQGSSGANVLTF. The CDR3 DNA follows: TGTGCCAGCAGCTCCCCATATCCCGGACAGGGGAGCTCTGGGGCCAACGTCCTGACTTTC.

This sequence joins TRBV12-3 or TRBV12-4 and TRBJ1-3; D might be TRBD1 (6 bases). The CDR3 is 13 residues long. V lost 3 bases and J lost 5, with 8 bases in between. CDR3 in amino acids: CASSFTGRNTIYF. In nucleotides, the CDR3 is TGTGCCAGCAGTTTTACAGGGAGAAACACCATATATTTT.

The gene calls are TRBV7-2 and TRBJ2-1, with a possible D match to TRBD2 (6 bases). The CDR3 is 15 amino acids. V was trimmed by 3 bases and J by 4 bases, leaving 13 bases between them. From germline, CDR1 is SGHTA and CDR2 FQGNSA. The CDR3 spells CASSFLRGRYNEQFF. DNA of the CDR3: TGTGCCAGCAGCTTCTTGCGGGGACGATACAATGAGCAGTTCTTC.

A few counts support this clone. The V call is TRBV3-1 (or the pseudogene TRBV3-2), the J call TRBJ2-5; tentatively, D is TRBD2 (5 bases). The germline CDR1 and CDR2 sequences are LGHDT and YNNKEL (reference sequence). This CDR3 spans 15 amino acids. Trimming took off 4 bases at V and 4 bases at J, with 16 bases between the two ends. In DNA form, the CDR3 reads TGTGCCAGCAGCCTTGGGAGCCGCCAGTCAGAGACCCAGTACTTC. This sequence encodes CASSLGSRQSETQYF.

This clone has more than one count but fewer than ten. The rearrangement links TRBV11-2 to TRBJ2-2; 11 positions agree with TRBD2. The trim removed 5 bases at V and 0 bases at J, leaving 11 bases unmatched. Germline CDR1 and CDR2: SGHAT and FQNNGV. CDR3 length: 19 amino acids. As DNA, the CDR3 is TGTGCCAGCAGCAAACCGTGGGGTAGCGGGAGGGCGAACACCGGGGAGCTGTTTTTT. Translating it yields CASSKPWGSGRANTGELFF. The full variable domain, completed using reference TRBV11-2 and TRBJ2-2, is EAGVAQSPRYKIIEKRQSVAFWCNPISGHATLYWYQQILGQGPKLLIQFQNNGVVDDSQLPKDRFSAERLKGVDSTLKIQPAKLEDSAVYLCASSKPWGSGRANTGELFFGEGSRLTVL.